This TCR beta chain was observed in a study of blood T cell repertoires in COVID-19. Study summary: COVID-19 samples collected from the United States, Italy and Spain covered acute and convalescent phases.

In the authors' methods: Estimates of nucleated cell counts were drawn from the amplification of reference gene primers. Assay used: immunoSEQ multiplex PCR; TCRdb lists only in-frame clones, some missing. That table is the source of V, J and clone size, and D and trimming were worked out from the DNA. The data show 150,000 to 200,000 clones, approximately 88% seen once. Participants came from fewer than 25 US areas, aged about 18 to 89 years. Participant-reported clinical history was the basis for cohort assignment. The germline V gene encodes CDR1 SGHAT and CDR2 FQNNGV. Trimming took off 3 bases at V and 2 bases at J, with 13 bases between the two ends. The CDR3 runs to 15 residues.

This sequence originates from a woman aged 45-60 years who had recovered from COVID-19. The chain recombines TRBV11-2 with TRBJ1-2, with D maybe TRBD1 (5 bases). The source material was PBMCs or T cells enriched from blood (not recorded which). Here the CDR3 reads CASSLGQSLNYGYTF. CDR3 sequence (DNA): TGTGCCAGCAGCTTGGGGCAATCTTTAAACTATGGCTACACCTTC.